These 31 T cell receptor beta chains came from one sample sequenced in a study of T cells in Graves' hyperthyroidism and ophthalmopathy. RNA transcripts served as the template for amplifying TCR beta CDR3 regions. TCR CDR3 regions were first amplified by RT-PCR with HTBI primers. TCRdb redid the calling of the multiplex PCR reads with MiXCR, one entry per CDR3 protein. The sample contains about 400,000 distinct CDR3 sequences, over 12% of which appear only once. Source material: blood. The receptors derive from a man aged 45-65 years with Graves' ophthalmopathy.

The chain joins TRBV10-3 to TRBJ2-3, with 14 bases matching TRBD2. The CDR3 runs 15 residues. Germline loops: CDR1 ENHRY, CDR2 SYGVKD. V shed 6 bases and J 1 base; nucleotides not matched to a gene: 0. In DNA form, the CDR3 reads TGTGCCATCAGGACTAGCGGGAGGGGCACAGATACGCAGTATTTT. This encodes CAIRTSGRGTDTQYF.

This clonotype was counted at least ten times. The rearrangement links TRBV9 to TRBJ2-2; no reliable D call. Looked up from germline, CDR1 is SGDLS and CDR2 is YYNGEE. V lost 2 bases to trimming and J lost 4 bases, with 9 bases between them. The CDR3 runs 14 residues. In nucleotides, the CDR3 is TGTGCCAGCAGCGTTATGGACCGCACCGGGGAGCTGTTTTTT. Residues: CASSVMDRTGELFF.

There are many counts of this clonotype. CDR3 DNA: TGTGCCAGCAGCTTAGGTCTCCTAGCGGGACGTCCGGCAGATACGCAGTATTTT. Its translation is CASSLGLLAGRPADTQYF. V is TRBV11-3 and J is TRBJ2-3; 9 bases match TRBD2. Trimming removed 1 base from V and 4 bases from J; junction bases left unmatched: 12. Germline lookup yields CDR1 SGHNT and CDR2 YENEEA. This CDR3 has 18 amino acids.

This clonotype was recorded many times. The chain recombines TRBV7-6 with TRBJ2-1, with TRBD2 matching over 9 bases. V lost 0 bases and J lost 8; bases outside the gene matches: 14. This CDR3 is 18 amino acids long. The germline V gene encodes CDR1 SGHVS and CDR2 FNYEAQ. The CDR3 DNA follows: TGTGCCAGCAGCTTAGCTCCCCCCTCTAGCGGGAATAGCTATGAGCAGTTCTTC. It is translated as CASSLAPPSSGNSYEQFF.

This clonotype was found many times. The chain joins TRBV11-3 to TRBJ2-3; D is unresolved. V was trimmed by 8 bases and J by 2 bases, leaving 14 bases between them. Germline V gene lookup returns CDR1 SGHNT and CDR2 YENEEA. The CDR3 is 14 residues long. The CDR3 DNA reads TGTGCCAGCGGTCACAGAAGCAACACAGATACGCAGTATTTT. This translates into CASGHRSNTDTQYF.

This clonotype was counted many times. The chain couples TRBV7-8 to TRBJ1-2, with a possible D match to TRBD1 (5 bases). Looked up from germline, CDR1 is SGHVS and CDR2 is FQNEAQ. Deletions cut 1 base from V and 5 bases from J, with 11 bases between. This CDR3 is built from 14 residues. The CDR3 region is CASSLEPGLYGYTF. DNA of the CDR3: TGTGCCAGCAGCTTAGAGCCGGGGCTATATGGCTACACCTTC.

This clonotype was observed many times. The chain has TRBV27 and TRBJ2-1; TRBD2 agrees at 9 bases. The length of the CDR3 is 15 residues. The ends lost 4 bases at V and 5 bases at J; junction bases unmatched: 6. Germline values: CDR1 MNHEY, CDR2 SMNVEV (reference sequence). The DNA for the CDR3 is TGTGCCAGCAGTTGGCCGGGACTAGCACACAATGAGCAGTTCTTC. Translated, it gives CASSWPGLAHNEQFF.

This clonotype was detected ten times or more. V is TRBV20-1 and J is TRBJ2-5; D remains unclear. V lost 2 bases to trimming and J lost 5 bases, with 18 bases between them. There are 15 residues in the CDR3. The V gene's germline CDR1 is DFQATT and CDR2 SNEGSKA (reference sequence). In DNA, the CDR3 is TGCAGTGCTAGAAATCTCCTGGAAGTGGGCGAGACCCAGTACTTC. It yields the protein CSARNLLEVGETQYF.

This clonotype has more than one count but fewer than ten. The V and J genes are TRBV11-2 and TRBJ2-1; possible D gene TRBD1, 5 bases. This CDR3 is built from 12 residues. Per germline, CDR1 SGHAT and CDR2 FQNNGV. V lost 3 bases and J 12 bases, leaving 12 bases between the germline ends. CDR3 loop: CASSLENQGQFF. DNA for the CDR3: TGTGCCAGCAGCTTGGAAAACCAGGGGCAGTTCTTC.

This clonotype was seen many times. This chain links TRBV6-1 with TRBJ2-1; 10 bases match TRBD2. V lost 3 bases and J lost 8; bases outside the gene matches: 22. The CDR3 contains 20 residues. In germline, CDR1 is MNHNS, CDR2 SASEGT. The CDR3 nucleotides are TGTGCCAGCAGTGACGAATTTCCTAGCGGGAGATTGACCGTGTTCGATGAGCAGTTCTTC. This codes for CASSDEFPSGRLTVFDEQFF.

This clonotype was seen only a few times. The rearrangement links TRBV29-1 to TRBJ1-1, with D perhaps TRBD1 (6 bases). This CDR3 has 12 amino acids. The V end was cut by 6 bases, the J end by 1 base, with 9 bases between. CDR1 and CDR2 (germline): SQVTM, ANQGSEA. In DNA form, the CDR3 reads TGCAGCGTCGAGGACAGGAACACTGAAGCTTTCTTT. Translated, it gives CSVEDRNTEAFF.

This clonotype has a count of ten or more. CDR3 protein: CASSHRDRGGADTQYF. DNA for the CDR3: TGTGCCAGCAGCCACCGGGACAGGGGAGGCGCAGATACGCAGTATTTT. This chain links TRBV3-1 with TRBJ2-3, with TRBD1 matching over 10 bases. CDR3 length equals 16 residues. In germline, CDR1 is LGHDT, CDR2 YNNKEL (reference sequence). The V segment lost 3 bases and the J segment 4 bases; nucleotides outside the gene matches: 7.

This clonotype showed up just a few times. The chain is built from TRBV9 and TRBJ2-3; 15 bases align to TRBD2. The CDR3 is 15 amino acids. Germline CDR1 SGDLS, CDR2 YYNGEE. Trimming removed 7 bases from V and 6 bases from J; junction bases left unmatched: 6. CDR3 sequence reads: CASGLAGGQADTQYF. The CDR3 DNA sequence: TGTGCCAGCGGACTAGCGGGAGGGCAGGCCGATACGCAGTATTTT.

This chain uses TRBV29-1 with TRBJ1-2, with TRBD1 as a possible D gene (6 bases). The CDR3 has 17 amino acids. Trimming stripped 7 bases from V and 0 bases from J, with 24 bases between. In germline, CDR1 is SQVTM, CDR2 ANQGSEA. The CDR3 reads CSAEGVKTGPANYGYTF. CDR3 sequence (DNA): TGCAGCGCTGAGGGAGTAAAAACAGGGCCAGCTAACTATGGCTACACCTTC.

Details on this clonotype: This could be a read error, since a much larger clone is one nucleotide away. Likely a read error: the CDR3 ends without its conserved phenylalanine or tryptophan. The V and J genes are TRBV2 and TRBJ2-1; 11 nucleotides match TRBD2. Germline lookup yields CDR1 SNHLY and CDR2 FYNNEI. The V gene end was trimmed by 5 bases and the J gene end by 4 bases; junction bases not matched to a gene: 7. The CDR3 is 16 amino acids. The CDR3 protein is CASSPLAGGVYNEQFS. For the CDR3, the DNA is TGTGCCAGCAGTCCATTAGCGGGAGGGGTGTACAATGAGCAGTTCTCC.

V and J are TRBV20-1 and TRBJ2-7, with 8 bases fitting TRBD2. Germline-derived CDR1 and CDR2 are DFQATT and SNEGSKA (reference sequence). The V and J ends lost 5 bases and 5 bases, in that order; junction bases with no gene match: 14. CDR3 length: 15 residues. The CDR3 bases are TGCAGTGCTCCGGGGGAAACTAGCGGCCATCACGAGCAGTACTTC. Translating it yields CSAPGETSGHHEQYF.

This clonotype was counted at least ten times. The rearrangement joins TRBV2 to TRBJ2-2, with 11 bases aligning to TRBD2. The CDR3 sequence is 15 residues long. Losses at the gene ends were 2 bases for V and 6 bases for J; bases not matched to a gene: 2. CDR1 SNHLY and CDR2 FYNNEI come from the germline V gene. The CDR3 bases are TGTGCCAGCAGTGAATTTAGCGGGAGGGCCGGGGAGCTGTTTTTT. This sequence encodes CASSEFSGRAGELFF.

The CDR3 loop reads CASSVHFLSTGELFF. The CDR3 nucleotides are TGTGCCAGCAGCGTCCACTTTCTAAGTACCGGGGAGCTGTTTTTT. This chain connects TRBV9 to TRBJ2-2; no clear D gene. Deletions cut 2 bases from V and 5 bases from J, with 13 bases between. CDR3 length equals 15 residues. Looked up from germline, CDR1 is SGDLS and CDR2 is YYNGEE. Based on the CDR3 plus reference TRBV9 and TRBJ2-2, the full variable domain is DSGVTQTPKHLITATGQRVTLRCSPRSGDLSVYWYQQSLDQGLQFLIQYYNGEERAKGNILERFSAQQFPDLHSELNLSSLELGDSALYFCASSVHFLSTGELFFGEGSRLTVL.

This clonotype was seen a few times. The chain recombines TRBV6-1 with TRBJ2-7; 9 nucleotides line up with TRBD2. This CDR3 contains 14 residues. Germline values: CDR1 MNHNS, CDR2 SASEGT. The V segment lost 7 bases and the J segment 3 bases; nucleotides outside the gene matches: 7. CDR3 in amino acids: CASKLAGMDYEQYF. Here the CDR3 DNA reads TGTGCCAGCAAACTAGCGGGTATGGACTACGAGCAGTACTTC.

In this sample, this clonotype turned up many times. The CDR3 here is CASSFKGSGEQYF. The CDR3 nucleotides read TGTGCCAGCAGCTTTAAAGGCTCCGGCGAGCAGTACTTC. The V and J genes are TRBV7-6 and TRBJ2-7; unclear D gene. This CDR3 is 13 amino acids long. Between the trimmed V and J ends, which lost 3 bases and 6 bases, there was a span of 12 bases. Germline V gives CDR1 SGHVS, CDR2 FNYEAQ.

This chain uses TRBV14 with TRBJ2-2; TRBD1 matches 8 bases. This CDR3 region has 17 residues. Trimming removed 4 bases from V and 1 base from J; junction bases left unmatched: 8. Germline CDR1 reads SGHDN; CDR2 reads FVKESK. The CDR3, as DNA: TGTGCCAGCAGCCGTCGACCCGGGACAGGGAACACCGGGGAGCTGTTTTTT. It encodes CASSRRPGTGNTGELFF.

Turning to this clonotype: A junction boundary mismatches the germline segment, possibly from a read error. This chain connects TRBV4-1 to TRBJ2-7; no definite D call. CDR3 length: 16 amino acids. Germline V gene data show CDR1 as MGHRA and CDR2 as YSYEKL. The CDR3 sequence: CASSQDVWDRSYGQYF. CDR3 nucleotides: TGCGCCAGCAGCCAAGATGTGTGGGATCGATCCTACGGGCAGTACTTC.

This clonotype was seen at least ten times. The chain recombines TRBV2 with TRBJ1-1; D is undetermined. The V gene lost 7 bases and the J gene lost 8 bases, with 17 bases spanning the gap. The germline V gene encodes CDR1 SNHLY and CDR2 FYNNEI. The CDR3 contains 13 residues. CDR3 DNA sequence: TGTGCCAGCACTCCCTCGCCACTCGTAGAAGCTTTCTTT. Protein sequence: CASTPSPLVEAFF. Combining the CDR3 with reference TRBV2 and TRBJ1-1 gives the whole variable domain EPEVTQTPSHQVTQMGQEVILRCVPISNHLYFYWYRQILGQKVEFLVSFYNNEISEKSEIFDDQFSVERPDGSNFTLKIRSTKLEDSAMYFCASTPSPLVEAFFGQGTRLTVV.

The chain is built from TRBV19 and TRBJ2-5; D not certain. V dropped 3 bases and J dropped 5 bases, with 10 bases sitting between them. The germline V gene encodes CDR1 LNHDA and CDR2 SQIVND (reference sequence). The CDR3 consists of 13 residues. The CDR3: CASSIVSGETQYF. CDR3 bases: TGTGCCAGTAGTATCGTGTCGGGTGAGACCCAGTACTTC. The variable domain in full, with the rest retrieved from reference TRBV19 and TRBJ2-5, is DGGITQSPKYLFRKEGQNVTLSCEQNLNHDAMYWYRQDPGQGLRLIYYSQIVNDFQKGDIAEGYSVSREKKESFPLTVTSAQKNPTAFYLCASSIVSGETQYFGPGTRLLVL.

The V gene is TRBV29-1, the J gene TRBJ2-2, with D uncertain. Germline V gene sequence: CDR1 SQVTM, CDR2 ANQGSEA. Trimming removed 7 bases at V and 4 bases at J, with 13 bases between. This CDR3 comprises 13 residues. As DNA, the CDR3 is TGCAGCGGGAAGAGAACAGTCACCGGGGAGCTGTTTTTT. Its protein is CSGKRTVTGELFF.

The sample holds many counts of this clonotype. The CDR3 DNA reads TGTGCCAGCAGTCCGGGACGGATCTACGAGCAGTACTTC. Protein product: CASSPGRIYEQYF. The rearrangement joins TRBV7-9 to TRBJ2-7; D could derive from TRBD1 or TRBD2 (5 bases each). This CDR3 is 13 amino acids long. Trimming removed 6 bases from V and 3 bases from J, with 12 bases in between. Germline V CDR1 and CDR2: SEHNR, FQNEAQ (reference sequence). Full variable domain (outside the CDR3, taken from reference TRBV7-9 and TRBJ2-7): DTGVSQNPRHKITKRGQNVTFRCDPISEHNRLYWYRQTLGQGPEFLTYFQNEAQLEKSRLLSDRFSAERPKGSFSTLEIQRTEQGDSAMYLCASSPGRIYEQYFGPGTRLTVT.

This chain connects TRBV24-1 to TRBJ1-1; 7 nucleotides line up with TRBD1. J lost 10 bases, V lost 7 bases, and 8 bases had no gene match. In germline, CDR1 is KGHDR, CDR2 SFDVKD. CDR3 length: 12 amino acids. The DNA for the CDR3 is TGTGCCACCAGCGAGGGAGACAGGGCAGCTTTCTTT. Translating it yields CATSEGDRAAFF.

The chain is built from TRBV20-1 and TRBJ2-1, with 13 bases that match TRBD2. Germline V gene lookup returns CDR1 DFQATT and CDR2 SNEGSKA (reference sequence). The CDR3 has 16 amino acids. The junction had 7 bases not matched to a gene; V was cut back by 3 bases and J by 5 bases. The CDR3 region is CSASAGTSGKNNEQFF. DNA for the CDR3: TGCAGTGCTAGCGCCGGGACTAGCGGGAAAAACAATGAGCAGTTCTTC.

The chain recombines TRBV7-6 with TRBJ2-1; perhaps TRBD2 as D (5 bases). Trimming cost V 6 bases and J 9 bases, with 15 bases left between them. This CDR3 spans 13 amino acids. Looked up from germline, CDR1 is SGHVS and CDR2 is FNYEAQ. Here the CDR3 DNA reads TGTGCCAGCAGTCGATTCGGGGAAGGTGAGCAGTTCTTC. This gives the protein CASSRFGEGEQFF. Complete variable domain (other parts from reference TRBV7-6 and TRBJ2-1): GAGVSQSPRYKVTKRGQDVALRCDPISGHVSLYWYRQALGQGPEFLTYFNYEAQQDKSGLPNDRFSAERPEGSISTLTIQRTEQRDSAMYRCASSRFGEGEQFFGPGTRLTVL.

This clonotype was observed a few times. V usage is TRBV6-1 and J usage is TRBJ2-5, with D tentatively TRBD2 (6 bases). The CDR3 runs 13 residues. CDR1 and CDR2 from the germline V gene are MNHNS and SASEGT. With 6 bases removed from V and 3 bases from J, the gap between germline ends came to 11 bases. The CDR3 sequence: CASRRDSEETQYF. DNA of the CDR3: TGTGCCAGCAGGCGGGACTCTGAAGAGACCCAGTACTTC.

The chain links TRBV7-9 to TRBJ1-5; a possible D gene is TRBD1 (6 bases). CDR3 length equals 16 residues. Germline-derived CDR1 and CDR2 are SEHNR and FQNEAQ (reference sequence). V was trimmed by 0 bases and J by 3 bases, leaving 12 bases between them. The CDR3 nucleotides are TGTGCCAGCAGCTTAGCGGGAGGGGGGAACAATCAGCCCCAGCATTTT. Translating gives CASSLAGGGNNQPQHF.